Listed below are T cell receptor beta chains from one sample, sequenced in a study of T cell repertoires in cytomegalovirus infection. TCRdb redid the calling of the reads with MiXCR, one entry per CDR3 protein. This sample has about 830,000 distinct CDR3 sequences, with about 33% found just once. Antigens for these TCRs are unknown. Sequencing was performed on cultured CD8+ T cells from PBMCs, taken from culture after CMV antigen stimulation. Receptors were obtained from a human donor in good health (CMV status not recorded). Some clones in this sample may be carry-over from other donors' samples. CDR3s include the opening cysteine and the closing phenylalanine or tryptophan. The D gene is left open where the match is weak. Clone size is shown for a subset of rows, as once, few, many or a class of expanded clone.

d_gene,v_gene,abundance,j_gene,CDR3aa,CDR3nt
TRBD1,TRBV11-3,-,TRBJ2-3,CASSAGGQYTDTQYF,TGTGCCAGCAGCGCTGGGGGACAGTACACAGATACGCAGTATTTT
-,TRBV18,-,TRBJ1-2,CASSPPYRANYGYTF,TGTGCCAGCTCACCACCCTACAGAGCTAACTATGGCTACACCTTC
-,TRBV7-9,-,TRBJ2-1,CASSLGGVVDEQFF,TGTGCCAGCAGCTTAGGTGGCGTAGTCGATGAGCAGTTCTTC
TRBD2,TRBV7-3,-,TRBJ2-2,CASSHGTSGDTGELFF,TGTGCCAGCAGCCATGGGACTAGCGGGGATACCGGGGAGCTGTTTTTT
TRBD2,TRBV7-9,-,TRBJ2-1,CASSLRGATPFDNEQFF,TGTGCCAGCAGCCTGCGGGGGGCGACGCCTTTTGACAATGAGCAGTTCTTC
-,TRBV4-2,few,TRBJ2-5,CASSQDLGLVETQYF,TGTGCCAGCAGCCAAGATCTGGGTCTCGTCGAGACCCAGTACTTC
-,TRBV7-2,many,TRBJ2-3,CASSFSWGPGGDTQYF,TGTGCCAGCAGCTTTTCATGGGGGCCGGGGGGAGATACGCAGTATTTT
TRBD1,TRBV7-2,many,TRBJ1-1,CASSFTPDQGVTEAFF,TGTGCCAGCAGCTTCACCCCCGATCAGGGGGTCACTGAAGCTTTCTTT
TRBD2,TRBV24-1,-,TRBJ2-1,CATSVAGYNEQFF,TGTGCCACCAGCGTAGCGGGGTACAATGAGCAGTTCTTC
-,TRBV5-1,-,TRBJ2-6,CASSPHGRDNFSGANVLTF,TGTGCCAGCAGCCCCCACGGCAGGGACAACTTCTCTGGGGCCAACGTCCTGACTTTC
-,TRBV12-3/TRBV12-4,many,TRBJ1-1,CASSPGLLGAFF,TGTGCCAGCAGCCCGGGGCTGCTGGGAGCTTTCTTT
-,TRBV7-2,-,TRBJ1-4,CASSLGYDEKLFF,TGTGCCAGCAGCTTGGGATATGATGAAAAACTGTTTTTT
-,TRBV6-8,few,TRBJ2-6,CASSYSGQGLAGANVLTF,TGTGCCAGCAGTTACTCAGGGCAAGGGCTGGCTGGGGCCAACGTCCTGACTTTC
-,TRBV12-3/TRBV12-4,many,TRBJ1-6,CASSITDRRSSYNSPLHF,TGTGCCAGCAGCATAACGGACAGACGAAGCTCCTATAATTCACCCCTCCACTTT
-,TRBV3-1,-,TRBJ1-1,CASSHPQNTEAFF,TGTGCCAGCAGCCACCCCCAGAACACTGAAGCTTTCTTT
-,TRBV7-9,few,TRBJ2-7,CASSPGHPLEQYF,TGTGCCAGCAGCCCGGGACACCCACTCGAGCAGTACTTC
-,TRBV7-8,many,TRBJ1-2,CASSLALGQYYGYTF,TGTGCCAGCAGCTTAGCATTAGGACAGTACTATGGCTACACCTTC
TRBD2,TRBV7-7,few,TRBJ2-3,CASSYTTSATDTQYF,TGTGCTAGCAGCTACACGACTAGCGCCACAGATACGCAGTATTTT
-,TRBV12-3/TRBV12-4,-,TRBJ1-5,CASSFRERQPQHF,TGTGCCAGCAGTTTCAGGGAAAGGCAGCCCCAGCATTTT
-,TRBV29-1,-,TRBJ2-1,CSVEDYHNEQFF,TGCAGCGTTGAGGATTACCACAATGAGCAGTTCTTC
-,TRBV10-3,-,TRBJ2-3,CAITPTVTDTQYF,TGTGCCATCACTCCGACAGTCACAGATACGCAGTATTTT
-,TRBV6-7,-,TRBJ2-5,CASRTHTQYF,TGTGCCAGCAGGACACACACCCAGTACTTC
-,TRBV25-1,few,TRBJ1-2,CASSEYGNSGGNYGYTF,TGTGCCAGCAGTGAATATGGGAATTCGGGAGGGAACTATGGCTACACCTTC
-,TRBV6-1,few,TRBJ2-2,CASSRSFKDTGELFF,TGTGCCAGCAGCCGGAGTTTTAAGGACACCGGGGAGCTGTTTTTT
TRBD1,TRBV4-1,-,TRBJ2-3,CASSQEGPGGPTDTQYF,TGCGCCAGCAGCCAAGAAGGTCCAGGGGGCCCCACAGATACGCAGTATTTT
-,TRBV25-1,-,TRBJ1-2,CASSVFHGYTF,TGTGCCAGCAGTGTGTTCCATGGCTACACCTTC
TRBD1,TRBV19,-,TRBJ1-2,CASSHRGANGYTF,TGTGCCAGTAGCCACAGGGGGGCGAATGGCTACACCTTC
TRBD2,TRBV6-1,-,TRBJ2-1,CASSYGGGVVGNEQFF,TGTGCCAGCAGTTATGGCGGGGGGGTAGTCGGGAATGAGCAGTTCTTC
-,TRBV7-6,many,TRBJ1-1,CASSPYDTEAFF,TGTGCCAGCAGCCCGTACGACACTGAAGCTTTCTTT
-,TRBV2,-,TRBJ1-5,CASIGDGNQPQHF,TGTGCCAGCATCGGGGACGGAAATCAGCCCCAGCATTTT
-,TRBV5-1,-,TRBJ2-6,CASSRANVLTF,TGCGCCAGCAGTAGGGCCAACGTCCTGACTTTC
-,TRBV14,-,TRBJ1-2,CASSQVALYGYTF,TGTGCCAGCAGCCAAGTCGCCCTCTATGGCTACACCTTC
-,TRBV4-2,-,TRBJ2-1,CASSQVLQSKEQFF,TGTGCCAGCAGCCAAGTCTTACAGTCGAAAGAGCAGTTCTTC
-,TRBV4-1,few,TRBJ2-1,CASSPSTGEFNEQFF,TGCGCCAGCAGCCCATCGACGGGGGAATTCAATGAGCAGTTCTTC
TRBD2,TRBV19,-,TRBJ2-4,CASSFRLAGSKNIQYF,TGTGCCAGTAGTTTCAGACTAGCGGGGTCGAAAAACATTCAGTACTTC
TRBD1,TRBV27,many,TRBJ1-2,CASRTTYRGLNYGYTF,TGTGCCAGCAGAACAACTTACAGGGGATTAAACTATGGCTACACCTTC
TRBD1,TRBV6-5,-,TRBJ1-6,CASSSLRQGKRSPLHF,TGTGCCAGCAGTTCCCTCAGACAGGGGAAGAGGTCACCCCTCCACTTT
TRBD1,TRBV6-6,few,TRBJ1-4,CASSRLLQGAMNEKLFF,TGTGCCAGCAGTCGCCTTCTACAGGGGGCGATGAATGAAAAACTGTTTTTT
TRBD1,TRBV9,once,TRBJ1-4,CASSVAGTGEKLFF,TGTGCCAGCAGCGTAGCCGGGACAGGGGAAAAACTGTTTTTT
TRBD2,TRBV10-2,few,TRBJ2-1,CASSESSGARDEQFF,TGCGCCAGCAGTGAGTCAAGCGGGGCCCGGGATGAGCAGTTCTTC
-,TRBV27,few,TRBJ2-5,CASSPSVQYQETQYF,TGTGCCAGCAGCCCCTCGGTTCAGTACCAAGAGACCCAGTACTTC
TRBD2,TRBV7-8,-,TRBJ2-1,CASNTGGNEQFF,TGTGCCAGCAACACGGGAGGCAATGAGCAGTTCTTC
-,TRBV7-2,many,TRBJ1-4,CASSLDGGEKLFF,TGTGCCAGCAGCTTAGATGGGGGTGAAAAACTGTTTTTT
-,TRBV4-1,-,TRBJ2-7,CASSPLVVGRQTPPEQYF,TGCGCCAGCAGCCCCCTCGTAGTTGGTCGGCAGACTCCCCCCGAGCAGTACTTC
-,TRBV2,once,TRBJ2-3,CAIQVGGTDTQYF,TGTGCCATCCAAGTGGGGGGCACAGATACGCAGTATTTT
-,TRBV7-6,few,TRBJ1-1,CASSLGAGGGTEAFF,TGTGCCAGCAGCTTAGGCGCCGGGGGTGGAACTGAAGCTTTCTTT
-,TRBV7-9,many,TRBJ2-1,CASSLPFGLSSYNEQFF,TGTGCCAGCAGCTTACCATTTGGCCTAAGCTCCTACAATGAGCAGTTCTTC
TRBD2,TRBV10-3,-,TRBJ2-1,CAIRITSGGRGNEQFF,TGTGCCATCAGAATTACTAGCGGGGGAAGGGGCAATGAGCAGTTCTTC
-,TRBV4-1,-,TRBJ2-5,CASSQGGMETQYF,TGCGCCAGCAGCCAAGGGGGGATGGAGACCCAGTACTTC
-,TRBV9,-,TRBJ1-3,CASSVVGTASPGNTIYF,TGTGCCAGCAGCGTAGTAGGGACGGCCAGTCCTGGAAACACCATATATTTT